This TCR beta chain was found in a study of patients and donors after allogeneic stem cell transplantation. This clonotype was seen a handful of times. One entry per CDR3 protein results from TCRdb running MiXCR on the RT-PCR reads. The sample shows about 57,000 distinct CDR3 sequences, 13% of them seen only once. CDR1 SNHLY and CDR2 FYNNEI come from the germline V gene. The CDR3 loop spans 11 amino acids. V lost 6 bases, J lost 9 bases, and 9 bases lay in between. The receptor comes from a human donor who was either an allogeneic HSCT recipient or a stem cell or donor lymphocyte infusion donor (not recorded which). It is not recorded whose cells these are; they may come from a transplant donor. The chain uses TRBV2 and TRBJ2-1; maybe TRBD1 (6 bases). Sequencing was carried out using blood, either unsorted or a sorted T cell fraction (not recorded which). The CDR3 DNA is TGTGCCAGCAGCCTGGACAGTGAGCAGTTCTTC. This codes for CASSLDSEQFF.